The clone carrying this T cell receptor beta chain was seen a few times. Patients of the Seattle cohort, enrolled during active infection, were followed longitudinally. The data were obtained in a study of blood T cell repertoires in COVID-19. In the study overall: Sources were T cells, B-cell-depleted T cells, or PBMCs; the material itself was cDNA or gDNA.

This CDR3 comprises 15 residues. Germline lookup yields CDR1 KGHSH and CDR2 LQKENI. Trimming took 6 bases from V and 0 from J, leaving 13 bases between them. Profiling relied on immunoSEQ multiplex PCR, and the TCRdb table lists in-frame clones only, not all of them. The repertoire holds roughly 100,000 clones, with roughly four fifths as singletons. The clonotype was recovered from a man older than 75 with COVID-19, enrolled during active disease. The V and J genes are TRBV18 and TRBJ2-3; TRBD1 might be the D (6 bases). Sequenced sample: peripheral blood. As DNA, the CDR3 is TGTGCCAGCTCCCTCGACAGGTTTAGCACAGATACGCAGTATTTT. Its protein product is CASSLDRFSTDTQYF.